The clone carrying this TCR beta chain was counted a few times. This specimen comes from a study of glioma-infiltrating T cells after dendritic cell vaccination. Fresh-frozen tumor tissue and more than two years of survival data were available for all. V was trimmed by 0 bases and J by 7 bases, leaving 15 bases between them. The CDR3 is 16 amino acids. CDR1 and CDR2 from the germline V gene are WNHNN and SYGVQD (reference sequence). Measured with immunoSEQ multiplex PCR; TCRdb has only the in-frame clones, and not every one. Of about 64,000 clones listed, around 83% are singletons. The receptor was derived from a human donor with glioblastoma. The chain joins TRBV10-1 to TRBJ2-2, with D maybe TRBD2 (6 bases). The specimen comprised blood, sampled before dendritic cell vaccination. The CDR3 reads CASSESTGTLRGELFF. In DNA, the CDR3 is TGCGCCAGCAGTGAGTCGACCGGGACTTTACGCGGGGAGCTGTTTTTT.